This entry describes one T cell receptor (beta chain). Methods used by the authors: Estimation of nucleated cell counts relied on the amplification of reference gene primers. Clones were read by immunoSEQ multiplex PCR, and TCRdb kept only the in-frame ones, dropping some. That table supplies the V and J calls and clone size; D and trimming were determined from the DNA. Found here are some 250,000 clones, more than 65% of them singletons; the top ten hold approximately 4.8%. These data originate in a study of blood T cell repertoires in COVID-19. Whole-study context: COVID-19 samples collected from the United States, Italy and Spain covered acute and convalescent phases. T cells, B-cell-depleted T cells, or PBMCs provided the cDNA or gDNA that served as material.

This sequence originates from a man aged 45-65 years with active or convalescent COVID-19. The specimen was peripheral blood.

The CDR3 DNA follows: TGTGCCAGCAGCCGCCGGGAGGGAAATTCACCCCTCCACTTT. Translation gives CASSRREGNSPLHF. The chain combines TRBV9 with TRBJ1-6, with D uncertain. Per germline, CDR1 SGDLS and CDR2 YYNGEE. The V end lost 4 bases, the J end lost 7 bases, and 12 bases lay between the germline ends. The CDR3 is made up of 14 amino acids.